A selection of T cell receptor beta chains follows, all from one sample in a study of OX40 agonist ivuxolimab in advanced cancers. Assay used: immunoSEQ multiplex PCR; TCRdb lists only in-frame clones, some missing. The sample lists around 19,000 clones; approximately 86% were seen once. This specimen was CD4+ or CD8+ T cells sorted from blood, taken in a trial of the OX40 agonist ivuxolimab. Source of these receptors: an adult with an advanced solid tumor such as melanoma, head and neck, liver or kidney cancer. CDR3s include the opening cysteine and the closing phenylalanine or tryptophan. The D gene is left open where the match is weak. The size field is filled for only some rows; it gives once, few, many or a size class.

TRBD2	TRBV5-1	once	TRBJ2-3	CASSSGSGGSTDTQYF	TGCGCCAGCAGCTCAGGTAGCGGGGGGAGCACAGATACGCAGTATTTT
.	TRBV7-9	.	TRBJ2-3	CASSLERSTDTQYF	TGTGCCAGCAGCTTAGAGAGGAGCACAGATACGCAGTATTTT
.	TRBV7-8	.	TRBJ1-2	CASSRARGAGGYTF	TGTGCCAGCAGCCGCGCTCGGGGGGCGGGTGGCTACACCTTC
.	TRBV30	.	TRBJ1-3	CAWSIWGTSGNTIYF	TGTGCCTGGAGTATATGGGGAACCTCTGGAAACACCATATATTTT
.	TRBV27	.	TRBJ2-5	CASSPRPGLETQYF	TGTGCCAGCAGTCCCCGTCCGGGGTTAGAGACCCAGTACTTC
TRBD2	TRBV18	.	TRBJ2-3	CASSPGGAGGPTDTQYF	TGTGCCAGCTCACCAGGAGGAGCGGGAGGGCCCACAGATACGCAGTATTTT
TRBD2	TRBV27	.	TRBJ2-3	CASSPRLPGLAGAFASTDTQYF	TGTGCCAGCAGTCCTCGGCTTCCGGGACTAGCGGGGGCCTTCGCTAGCACAGATACGCAGTATTTT
.	TRBV14	.	TRBJ1-4	CASSQGWANEKLFF	TGTGCCAGCAGCCAAGGGTGGGCTAATGAAAAACTGTTTTTT
.	TRBV6-6	.	TRBJ1-1	CASSGDGKRNTEAFF	TGTGCCAGCAGTGGGGACGGGAAGAGGAACACTGAAGCTTTCTTT
.	TRBV5-6	.	TRBJ2-5	CASSLGLAGQETQYF	TGTGCCAGCAGCTTGGGTTTGGCAGGCCAAGAGACCCAGTACTTC
.	TRBV29-1	.	TRBJ2-5	CSVEWSTGRQETQYF	TGCAGCGTTGAATGGTCGACAGGTAGACAAGAGACCCAGTACTTC
TRBD2	TRBV5-1	.	TRBJ2-5	CASSRGTSGGETQYF	TGCGCCAGCAGCCGGGGGACTAGCGGGGGAGAGACCCAGTACTTC
.	TRBV5-1	.	TRBJ2-7	CASSLAGGATSYEQYF	TGCGCCAGCAGCTTGGCCGGAGGGGCTACGAGCTACGAGCAGTACTTC
.	TRBV12-5	.	TRBJ2-6	CASGTSSGVAGANVLTF	TGTGCTAGTGGTACCTCCTCAGGGGTAGCCGGGGCCAACGTCCTGACTTTC
TRBD1	TRBV6-1	.	TRBJ2-7	CASSAGTGALYEQYF	TGTGCCAGCAGTGCCGGGACAGGGGCGTTATACGAGCAGTACTTC
.	TRBV19	.	TRBJ2-3	CASRESTDTQYF	TGTGCCAGTCGGGAAAGCACAGATACGCAGTATTTT
.	TRBV9	.	TRBJ2-3	CASSVGNHETDTQYF	TGTGCCAGCAGCGTAGGAAATCACGAAACAGATACGCAGTATTTT